This T cell receptor beta chain comes out of a study of shared clonotypes between healthy human individuals. Regarding the study as a whole: Naive CD4 clonotypes overlapped across a handful of donors at approximately 5%. Despite large depth, sorted-subset datasets appeared incompletely sequenced. Estimated richness values were generally larger in naive subsets than in memory subsets.

From germline, CDR1 is MNHNY and CDR2 SVGAGI (reference sequence). The CDR3 covers 15 residues. Trimming shortened V by 7 bases and J by 3 bases, and 18 bases separated the two germline ends. Comment on this clone: Its antigen is unknown.

Assay used: immunoSEQ multiplex PCR; TCRdb lists only in-frame clones, some missing. The table shows around 2.1 million clones, with just over 90% occurring only once. Naive CD8 cells lacked CD45RO, underwent positive selection for CCR7 and left out terminally differentiated effector memory CD45RA+ cells. The donor cohort consisted entirely of Caucasian adults residing in Nashville, Tennessee. This receptor was taken from a man between 18 and 35 years old in good health. Some clones in this sample may be carry-over from other donors' samples. J is TRBJ1-2 and V is TRBV6-6; tentative D call: TRBD1 (6 bases). The source material was naive CD8+ T cells from PBMCs. Written as DNA, the CDR3 is TGTGCCAGCACCCTAGCAACAGGGTGGGACTATGGCTACACCTTC. This encodes CASTLATGWDYGYTF.